The clone carrying this T cell receptor (beta chain) was counted at least ten times. Its target is unknown. A sample-barcoded 5' primer and a J-beta primer mix were used in a second PCR of roughly 7 to 12 cycles. TCRdb itself ran the 5' RACE reads through MiXCR, one entry per CDR3 protein. This sample carries 600,000 or so distinct CDR3 sequences, about 30% of them seen once, and the ten largest clones take 15% to 19%. The source of the sample is a study of blood T cells in healthy people across ages. Study-level findings and limits: A roughly linear fall in TCR beta diversity per million T cells was seen with increasing age.

There are 12 residues in the CDR3. V was cut by 3 bases and J by 2 bases, with 6 bases left in between. Looked up from germline, CDR1 is DFQATT and CDR2 is SNEGSKA (reference sequence). What was sequenced was blood. This rearrangement joins TRBV20-1 to TRBJ2-3; the D gene could be TRBD1 or TRBD2 (5 bases each). This TCR was recovered from a woman older than 75 in good health. The CDR3 sequence: CSARGDTDTQYF. For the CDR3, the DNA is TGCAGTGCTAGGGGGGACACAGATACGCAGTATTTT.